A single sample is the source of the 5 T cell receptor beta chains below, sequenced in a study of blood T cell repertoires in COVID-19. The table came from immunoSEQ multiplex PCR; TCRdb's copy has only in-frame clones and leaves some out. The table includes about 110,000 clones, roughly 83% detected once. Sequencing was performed on peripheral blood. These receptors were taken from a woman in her fifties or sixties with acute or convalescent COVID-19.

The chain uses TRBV12-3 or TRBV12-4 and TRBJ1-1; D is possibly TRBD1 (6 bases). The CDR3 spans 11 residues. The ends were cut back, 5 bases at V and 8 bases at J, with 9 bases in the middle. The chain's CDR3 is CASSTGTEAFF. CDR3 DNA sequence: TGTGCCAGCAGTACCGGGACAGAAGCTTTCTTT.

This chain uses TRBV7-2 with TRBJ2-1; 9 bases are a match to TRBD2. The CDR3 sequence is 15 residues long. After removal of 6 bases from V and 5 bases from J, the junction contained 8 bases not matched to a gene. Germline V gives CDR1 SGHTA, CDR2 FQGNSA. As DNA, the CDR3 is TGTGCCAGCAGGGGAAGTAGCGGGAGTAACAATGAGCAGTTCTTC. Amino acids: CASRGSSGSNNEQFF.

The chain has TRBV19 and TRBJ1-1; 8 nucleotides align to TRBD1. This CDR3 comprises 13 residues. The junction had 11 bases not matched to a gene; V was cut back by 6 bases and J by 11 bases. Germline loops: CDR1 LNHDA, CDR2 SQIVND (reference sequence). The CDR3 DNA follows: TGTGCCAGTAGACCCAGGGGGCGAGGCCACGCTTTCTTT. Protein sequence: CASRPRGRGHAFF.

Only a few counts were recorded for this clone. This sequence joins TRBV5-1 and TRBJ2-1; 16 bases agree with TRBD2. Per the germline V gene, CDR1 is SGHRS and CDR2 is YFSETQ. The CDR3 is made up of 17 amino acids. After removal of 4 bases from V and 2 bases from J, the junction contained 3 bases not matched to a gene. The CDR3 DNA reads TGCGCCAGCAGCCCCGGGACTAGCGGGGGGGCCTACAATGAGCAGTTCTTC. It translates to CASSPGTSGGAYNEQFF.

This rearrangement joins TRBV30 to TRBJ2-5; D is unresolved. The CDR3 contains 10 residues. In germline, CDR1 is GTSNPN, CDR2 SVGIG (reference sequence). Trimming left V 5 bases short and J 2 bases short, with 3 bases between. CDR3 bases: TGTGCCTGGGCTCAAGAGACCCAGTACTTC. The encoded protein is CAWAQETQYF.